The source of this T cell receptor beta chain is a study of control samples from healthy donors and cancer patients. The ends were cut back, 5 bases at V and 0 bases at J, with 13 bases in the middle. The CDR3 runs 16 residues. CDR1 and CDR2 from the germline V gene are SGHTA and FQGNSA. TCRdb's copy holds only in-frame clones and misses some; the assay was immunoSEQ multiplex PCR. Of about 61,000 clones in the sample, around 87% were seen once. Source material: PBMCs. The chain uses TRBV7-2 and TRBJ1-4; a possible D gene is TRBD1 (5 bases). This TCR was recovered from a man aged 60 to 69 with colorectal cancer. CDR3: CASSPAWTPTNEKLFF. In nucleotides, the CDR3 is TGTGCCAGCAGCCCCGCCTGGACACCAACTAATGAAAAACTGTTTTTT.